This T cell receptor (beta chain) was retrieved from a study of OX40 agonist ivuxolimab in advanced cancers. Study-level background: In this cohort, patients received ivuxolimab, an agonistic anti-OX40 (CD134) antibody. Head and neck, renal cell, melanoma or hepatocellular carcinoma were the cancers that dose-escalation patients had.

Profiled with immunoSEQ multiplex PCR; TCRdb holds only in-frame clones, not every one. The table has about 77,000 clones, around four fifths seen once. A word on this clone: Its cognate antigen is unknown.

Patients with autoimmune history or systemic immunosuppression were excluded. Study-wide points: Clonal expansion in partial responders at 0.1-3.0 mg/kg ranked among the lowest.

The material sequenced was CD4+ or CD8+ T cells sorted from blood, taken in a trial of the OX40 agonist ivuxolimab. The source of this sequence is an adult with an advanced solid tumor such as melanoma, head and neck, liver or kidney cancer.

The CDR3 reads CAISESSGASYEQYF. For the CDR3, the DNA is TGTGCCATCAGTGAGTCGTCAGGGGCCTCCTACGAGCAGTACTTC. The V call is TRBV10-3, the J call TRBJ2-7; tentatively, D is TRBD1 (6 bases). Trimming took 0 bases from V and 0 from J, leaving 9 bases between them. CDR1 is ENHRY, CDR2 SYGVKD, per germline. The CDR3 runs to 15 residues.